This T cell receptor beta chain was identified during a study of T cell responses to AZD1222 COVID-19 vaccine. Findings and limits, study-wide: Only a handful of AZD1222 recipients were seropositive at baseline. Clonal diversity was possibly underestimated, and white British individuals and females predominated among donors. Of spike-specific TCRs, nearly half reportedly target regions left unmutated in variants.

The CDR3 is made up of 21 amino acids. V lost 3 bases, J lost 0 bases, and 13 bases stayed unmatched. Germline V gene sequence: CDR1 KGHSH, CDR2 LQKENI. TCRdb's table, derived via immunoSEQ multiplex PCR, lists solely in-frame clones and lacks some. Here the sample spans over 100,000 clones, approximately 86% being singletons. Details on this clone: Antigen specificity is unknown.

The chain combines TRBV18 with TRBJ2-4; 14 bases are a match to TRBD2. The material sequenced was peripheral blood, taken 28 days after the second AZD1222 dose. The sequence was collected from an adult who received the AZD1222 COVID-19 vaccine. In DNA, the CDR3 is TGTGCCAGCTCACCGGGAAGGACTAGCGGGGGGTACCAACTAGCCAAAAACATTCAGTACTTC. It translates to CASSPGRTSGGYQLAKNIQYF.